These 26 T cell receptor beta chains came from one sample sequenced in a study of T cells in Graves' hyperthyroidism and ophthalmopathy. There were TCR beta CDR3 regions amplified from RNA transcripts. TCR CDR3 underwent first-round RT-PCR with the HTBI primer set. TCRdb re-called the multiplex PCR reads through MiXCR, storing one row per CDR3 protein. The sample holds a few hundred thousand distinct CDR3 sequences, 13% to 15% seen once. Sequencing was done on a sample of blood. The receptor set was obtained from a woman in her late teens or twenties with Graves' hyperthyroidism.

This chain uses TRBV20-1 with TRBJ2-1; TRBD2 aligns across 7 bases. Germline loops: CDR1 DFQATT, CDR2 SNEGSKA (reference sequence). CDR3 length equals 17 residues. With V trimmed by 0 bases and J by 4 bases, 12 bases remained unmatched. CDR3 in DNA: TGCAGTGCTAGAGAGTCCGGGAGGCTTGGGGCTTACAATGAGCAGTTCTTC. Translated, it gives CSARESGRLGAYNEQFF.

This clonotype has ten or more counts. This CDR3 is CASSTGTGDEKLFF. CDR3 nucleotide sequence: TGTGCCAGTAGCACCGGGACAGGGGATGAAAAACTGTTTTTT. The chain has TRBV19 and TRBJ1-4; 10 positions agree with TRBD1. J lost 6 bases, V lost 6 bases, and 4 bases had no gene match. This CDR3 has 14 amino acids. Germline V CDR1 and CDR2: LNHDA, SQIVND (reference sequence). Combining the CDR3 with reference TRBV19 and TRBJ1-4 gives the whole variable domain DGGITQSPKYLFRKEGQNVTLSCEQNLNHDAMYWYRQDPGQGLRLIYYSQIVNDFQKGDIAEGYSVSREKKESFPLTVTSAQKNPTAFYLCASSTGTGDEKLFFGSGTQLSVL.

This clonotype was observed a handful of times. This chain uses TRBV5-8 with TRBJ2-5; TRBD1 matches 9 bases. Germline loops: CDR1 SGHTS, CDR2 YDEGEE. The junction had 4 bases not matched to a gene; V was cut back by 6 bases and J by 4 bases. The CDR3 contains 13 residues. The CDR3 region has the DNA TGTGCCAGCACCAAGGACAGGGGAGAGACCCAGTACTTC. As protein: CASTKDRGETQYF. Based on the CDR3 plus reference TRBV5-8 and TRBJ2-5, the full variable domain is EAGVTQSPTHLIKTRGQQATLRCSPISGHTSVYWYQQALGLGLQFLLWYDEGEERNRGNFPPRFSGRQFPNYSSELNVNALELEDSALYLCASTKDRGETQYFGPGTRLLVL.

This clonotype occurred many times. The gene calls are TRBV14 and TRBJ2-6; D not certain. Germline V CDR1 and CDR2: SGHDN, FVKESK. This CDR3 region has 16 residues. V lost 2 bases to trimming and J lost 0 bases, with 8 bases between them. CDR3 protein: CASSQLYGSGANVLTF. The CDR3 DNA reads TGTGCCAGCAGCCAATTGTACGGCTCTGGGGCCAACGTCCTGACTTTC.

The chain joins TRBV12-3 or TRBV12-4 to TRBJ2-7; D ambiguous. This CDR3 is built from 14 residues. V was shortened by 3 bases and J by 2 bases, with 11 bases between the two germline ends. CDR3 loop: CASSFSSTPYEQYF. The DNA for the CDR3 is TGTGCCAGCAGTTTTTCCAGTACACCCTACGAGCAGTACTTC.

This clonotype showed up many times. For the CDR3, the DNA is TGTGCCAGCTCACCACTGGACAGGGGGAGGGACACTGAAGCTTTCTTT. Translated: CASSPLDRGRDTEAFF. The chain links TRBV18 to TRBJ1-1; 10 bases match TRBD1. Germline V gene sequence: CDR1 KGHSH, CDR2 LQKENI. The trim removed 1 base at V and 3 bases at J, leaving 5 bases unmatched. The CDR3 runs 16 residues.

To note about this clonotype: A much larger clone lies one base from this, so it may be a read error. Here the CDR3 omits its conserved ending phenylalanine or tryptophan, so a read error is the likely source. The gene calls are TRBV14 and TRBJ2-1; D perhaps matches TRBD2 (5 bases). CDR1 and CDR2 (germline): SGHDN, FVKESK. The CDR3 covers 15 residues. V lost 1 base and J 6 bases, leaving 13 bases between the germline ends. Here the CDR3 reads CASSQVYGESNEQFI. The CDR3 DNA follows: TGTGCCAGCAGCCAAGTATACGGGGAGAGCAATGAGCAGTTCATC.

The J gene is TRBJ2-3, the V gene TRBV2; D is perhaps TRBD1 or TRBD2 (5 bases each). The CDR3 loop spans 15 amino acids. V lost 10 bases and J lost 2, with 19 bases in between. From germline, CDR1 is SNHLY and CDR2 FYNNEI. CDR3 sequence reads: CATSLGRDITDTQYF. Here the CDR3 DNA reads TGTGCCACAAGCTTGGGACGAGACATCACAGATACGCAGTATTTT.

The V gene is TRBV5-1, the J gene TRBJ1-2, with D possibly being TRBD1 (5 bases). The V gene's germline CDR1 is SGHRS and CDR2 YFSETQ. V lost 4 bases, J lost 8 bases, and 12 bases lay in between. The CDR3 extends over 12 amino acids. The CDR3 loop is CASSPTQGGYTF. CDR3 coding DNA: TGCGCCAGCAGCCCCACCCAGGGAGGCTACACCTTC.

The J gene is TRBJ2-3, the V gene TRBV19; 8 bases are a match to TRBD1. Germline trimming cut 2 bases from V and 4 bases from J; bases unmatched to any gene: 5. The germline gives CDR1 LNHDA, CDR2 SQIVND (reference sequence). The CDR3 is made up of 15 amino acids. In nucleotides, the CDR3 is TGTGCCAGTAGTATACCGGCAGGGGGCGCAGATACGCAGTATTTT. It codes for CASSIPAGGADTQYF.

In its sample, this clonotype was seen many times. This rearrangement joins TRBV27 to TRBJ2-3; D not certain. Germline CDR1 and CDR2: MNHEY and SMNVEV (reference sequence). The V end was cut by 7 bases, the J end by 3 bases, with 14 bases between. This CDR3 has 14 amino acids. The CDR3: CASTSLRLTDTQYF. CDR3 bases: TGTGCCAGCACCTCTTTACGGCTAACAGATACGCAGTATTTT.

Many counts were recorded for this clonotype. V gene TRBV14 combines with J gene TRBJ2-5; D possibly corresponds to TRBD2 (5 bases). The germline V and J ends were trimmed by 4 bases and 1 base, with 16 bases remaining between them. The CDR3 extends over 16 amino acids. Germline loops: CDR1 SGHDN, CDR2 FVKESK. DNA of the CDR3: TGTGCCAGCAGCCGCCGATTTGAGGGCTTCCAAGAGACCCAGTACTTC. Encoded protein: CASSRRFEGFQETQYF.

The J gene is TRBJ2-5, the V gene TRBV5-6; possibly TRBD2 for D (5 bases). The germline V gene has CDR1 SGHDT and CDR2 YYEEEE. The germline V and J ends were trimmed by 0 bases and 0 bases, with 9 bases remaining between them. The CDR3 is made up of 15 amino acids. Here the CDR3 DNA reads TGTGCCAGCAGCTTGGATGGACTGTACCAAGAGACCCAGTACTTC. It specifies CASSLDGLYQETQYF.

This clonotype was observed a handful of times. The chain uses TRBV19 and TRBJ2-1, with D maybe TRBD1 (5 bases). The V gene lost 3 bases and the J gene lost 6 bases, with 6 bases spanning the gap. There are 12 residues in the CDR3. Germline values: CDR1 LNHDA, CDR2 SQIVND (reference sequence). For the CDR3, the DNA is TGTGCCAGTAGTATGCAGGGCAATGAGCAGTTCTTC. This codes for CASSMQGNEQFF.

The chain employs TRBV11-2 and TRBJ1-1, with D hard to call. V was cut by 5 bases and J by 4 bases, with 11 bases left in between. This CDR3 spans 13 amino acids. Germline assignment: CDR1 SGHAT and CDR2 FQNNGV. CDR3 in DNA: TGTGCCAGCAGCCCCATTGTCGGCACTGAAGCTTTCTTT. Translation gives CASSPIVGTEAFF.

This clonotype has at least ten counts. The chain carries TRBV19 and TRBJ1-4, with 7 positions matching TRBD1. J gave up 7 bases and V 4 bases, and 6 bases lay outside the gene matches. This CDR3 has 14 residues. The germline V gene encodes CDR1 LNHDA and CDR2 SQIVND (reference sequence). The CDR3 protein is CASSSTGVGEKLFF. CDR3 nucleotides: TGTGCCAGTAGTAGTACAGGGGTTGGTGAAAAACTGTTTTTT. The full variable domain, rest sourced from reference TRBV19 and TRBJ1-4, is DGGITQSPKYLFRKEGQNVTLSCEQNLNHDAMYWYRQDPGQGLRLIYYSQIVNDFQKGDIAEGYSVSREKKESFPLTVTSAQKNPTAFYLCASSSTGVGEKLFFGSGTQLSVL.

This chain connects TRBV7-6 to TRBJ2-3, with 9 nucleotides matching TRBD2. V lost 1 base, J lost 2 bases, and 7 bases stayed unmatched. CDR3 length equals 17 residues. CDR1 SGHVS and CDR2 FNYEAQ come from the germline V gene. The CDR3 sequence is CASSLVSRGRATDTQYF. The CDR3 bases are TGTGCCAGCAGCTTAGTATCTCGCGGGAGGGCCACAGATACGCAGTATTTT.

V and J are TRBV7-2 and TRBJ2-2; TRBD2 is a possible D gene (5 bases). V was clipped by 6 bases and J by 0 bases, with 8 bases between them. Germline values: CDR1 SGHTA, CDR2 FQGNSA. CDR3 length: 14 residues. For the CDR3, the DNA is TGTGCCAGCAGGTTCGGGGCGAACACCGGGGAGCTGTTTTTT. Protein: CASRFGANTGELFF.

This clonotype was counted many times. The V call is TRBV2, the J call TRBJ2-3; no clear D. The ends were cut back, 8 bases at V and 0 bases at J, with 9 bases in the middle. Germline V CDR1 and CDR2: SNHLY, FYNNEI. This CDR3 contains 13 residues. The CDR3 DNA follows: TGTGCCAGCTATTCTGCTAGCACAGATACGCAGTATTTT. It translates to CASYSASTDTQYF.

This clonotype was observed many times. The chain has TRBV27 and TRBJ1-2; tentative D call: TRBD1 (6 bases). The CDR3 is 14 residues long. Trimming took 5 bases from V and 4 from J, leaving 14 bases between them. CDR1 MNHEY and CDR2 SMNVEV come from the germline V gene (reference sequence). CDR3 DNA: TGTGCCAGCAGTCCAGGACAGAGAACCTATGGCTACACCTTC. This translates into CASSPGQRTYGYTF.

Note on this clonotype: A much larger clone differs from this one at a single base, so this may be a read error. This chain links TRBV3-1 with TRBJ2-3; D is undetermined. The CDR3 spans 16 residues. V lost 4 bases and J lost 2, with 16 bases in between. Germline values: CDR1 LGHDT, CDR2 YNNKEL (reference sequence). CDR3 protein: CASSRSMGSLTDTQYF. The CDR3 DNA reads as TGTGCCAGCAGCCGCAGTATGGGAAGCCTCACAGATACGCAGTATTTT.

There are many counts of this clonotype. The chain uses TRBV3-1 and TRBJ1-5; D not resolved. Germline lookup yields CDR1 LGHDT and CDR2 YNNKEL (reference sequence). With 4 bases removed from V and 2 bases from J, the gap between germline ends came to 12 bases. The CDR3 sequence is 15 residues long. The CDR3 protein is CASSPDPNGNQPQHF. In DNA, the CDR3 is TGTGCCAGCAGCCCGGACCCTAATGGCAATCAGCCCCAGCATTTT.

The chain couples TRBV3-1 to TRBJ2-1, with D possibly being TRBD2 (7 bases). The CDR3 has 19 amino acids. Germline CDR1 reads LGHDT; CDR2 reads YNNKEL (reference sequence). V lost 0 bases to trimming and J lost 0 bases, with 18 bases between them. CDR3 residues: CASSQEVYGGPSSYNEQFF. CDR3 DNA sequence: TGTGCCAGCAGCCAAGAAGTCTACGGGGGGCCGAGCTCCTACAATGAGCAGTTCTTC.

In its sample, this clonotype was seen many times. The chain has TRBV28 and TRBJ2-3; D remains unclear. The CDR3 spans 15 residues. Between the trimmed V and J ends, which lost 8 bases and 6 bases, there was a span of 21 bases. Germline-derived CDR1 and CDR2 are MDHEN and SYDVKM. CDR3 amino acids: CASGSYGQVLDTQYF. The CDR3 DNA sequence: TGTGCCAGCGGTAGTTATGGCCAAGTTCTCGATACGCAGTATTTT.

This clonotype was detected many times. The chain combines TRBV30 with TRBJ2-6; the match to TRBD1 covers 8 bases. Trimming cost V 0 bases and J 0 bases; bases outside gene matches: 10. Germline V gives CDR1 GTSNPN, CDR2 SVGIG (reference sequence). The CDR3 is made up of 19 amino acids. Here the CDR3 reads CAWSVHWDRTNSGANVLTF. CDR3 coding DNA: TGTGCCTGGAGTGTACACTGGGACAGGACCAACTCTGGGGCCAACGTCCTGACTTTC.

This clonotype was recorded many times. This rearrangement joins TRBV20-1 to TRBJ2-7, with 14 positions matching TRBD2. The CDR3 spans 18 residues. V trimming: 1 base; J trimming: 2 bases; junction bases outside the gene matches: 10. Looked up from germline, CDR1 is DFQATT and CDR2 is SNEGSKA (reference sequence). The CDR3 DNA is TGCAGTGCTAGAGGGGCACCGGGACTAGCGGGAGACACCTACGAGCAGTACGTC. It yields the protein CSARGAPGLAGDTYEQYV.